This T cell receptor beta chain was recorded in a study of breast tumors, draining lymph nodes, adjacent tissues. Study-wide points: Luminal-like breast cancer showed significantly greater tumor-nontumor repertoire similarity than basal-like breast cancer did. Findings are consistent with lymph node origin and intratumoral expansion of most tumor T cells.

Axillary draining lymph nodes of breast cancer patients supplied the node samples. TCRdb independently ran MiXCR on the multiplex PCR reads; one entry per CDR3 protein. The profile shows tens of thousands of distinct CDR3 sequences, roughly a fifth of them singletons. This clonotype has at least ten counts. Its antigen is unknown. Germline CDR1 reads SGHRS; CDR2 reads YFSETQ. The length of the CDR3 is 14 residues. V lost 1 base, J lost 2 bases, and 10 bases lay in between. V is TRBV5-1 and J is TRBJ2-7; TRBD1 or TRBD2 may be the D gene (5 bases each). Sequenced material: axillary lymph node tissue. The receptor was isolated from a female donor with breast cancer. Some clones in this sample may be carry-over from other donors' samples. The CDR3 DNA is TGCGCCAGCAGCTTGACCGGGACGGCCTACGAGCAGTACTTC. This sequence encodes CASSLTGTAYEQYF. The whole variable domain, remainder taken from reference TRBV5-1 and TRBJ2-7, is KAGVTQTPRYLIKTRGQQVTLSCSPISGHRSVSWYQQTPGQGLQFLFEYFSETQRNKGNFPGRFSGRQFSNSRSEMNVSTLELGDSALYLCASSLTGTAYEQYFGPGTRLTVT.